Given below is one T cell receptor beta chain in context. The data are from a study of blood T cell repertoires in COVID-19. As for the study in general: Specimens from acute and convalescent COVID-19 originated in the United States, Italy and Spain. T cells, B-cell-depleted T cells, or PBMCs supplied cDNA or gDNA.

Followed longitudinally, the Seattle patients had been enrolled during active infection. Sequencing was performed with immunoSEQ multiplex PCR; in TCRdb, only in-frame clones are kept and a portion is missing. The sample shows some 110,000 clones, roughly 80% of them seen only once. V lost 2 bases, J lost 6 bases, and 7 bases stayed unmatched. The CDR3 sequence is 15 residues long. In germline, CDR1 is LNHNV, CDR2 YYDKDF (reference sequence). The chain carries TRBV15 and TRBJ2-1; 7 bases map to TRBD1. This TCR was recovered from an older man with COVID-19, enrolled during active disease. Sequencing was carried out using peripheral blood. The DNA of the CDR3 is TGTGCCACCAGCAGAACGAGGGGGCAAGGCAATGAGCAGTTCTTC. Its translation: CATSRTRGQGNEQFF.